Listed below are T cell receptor beta chains from one sample, sequenced in a study of OX40 agonist ivuxolimab in advanced cancers. Assay used: immunoSEQ multiplex PCR; TCRdb lists only in-frame clones, some missing. The sample lists about 83,000 clones; 85% were seen once. Sequenced material: CD4+ or CD8+ T cells sorted from blood, taken in a trial of the OX40 agonist ivuxolimab. These receptors were collected from an adult with an advanced solid tumor such as melanoma, head and neck, liver or kidney cancer. Both conserved end residues are part of each CDR3. D genes are given only for firm matches.

V	J	D	length	CDR3
TRBV10-3	TRBJ2-3	-	14	CAISGVTSTDTQYF
TRBV6-1	TRBJ1-2	-	17	CASSEARGTGPNYGYTF
TRBV5-6	TRBJ2-7	-	11	CASSLQYEQYF
TRBV7-2	TRBJ2-1	TRBD2	17	CASSGPAGLAGGNEQFF
TRBV5-4	TRBJ1-3	TRBD1	18	CASSGGQGRGMSGNTIYF
TRBV10-2	TRBJ2-1	-	13	CASGVESYNEQFF
TRBV4-2	TRBJ1-5	TRBD1	16	CASSQGATGDHQPQHF
TRBV2	TRBJ2-5	-	13	CASSEVEGETQYF
TRBV23-1	TRBJ1-2	-	11	CASSQSGGYTF
TRBV18	TRBJ2-7	-	11	CASSLEGEQYF
TRBV6-5	TRBJ1-1	-	15	CASSLTLNRNTEAFF
TRBV14	TRBJ2-3	TRBD1	16	CASSQLGTGLTDTQYF
TRBV13	TRBJ1-1	-	11	CASSRTTEAFF
TRBV7-2	TRBJ2-3	TRBD2	17	CASSLNPSGGIMNTQYF
TRBV7-2	TRBJ1-5	-	13	CASSSGPGQPQHF
TRBV14	TRBJ2-1	-	17	CASSQEGSGRIPNEQFF
TRBV18	TRBJ1-1	-	11	CASSLETEAFF